The text below deals with one T cell receptor (beta chain). It has no known antigen specificity. Base qualities were left out, and no much larger clone turns up one base away. Additional DNA sequences in this sample encode the identical CDR3. This entry comes from a study of cytotoxic CD8 clonotypes in ibrutinib-treated CLL (dated by TCRdb to 2020 to 2023). Some background on the complete study: The cohort included some 14 treatment-naive and roughly ten relapsed/refractory patients; roughly 17 were IGHV unmutated. Responses were partial in 24 patients and complete in 2; after median 68 months follow-up, around 15 stayed in remission and roughly twelve progressed. Samples at response were collected after a median of about twelve months of treatment, with a range of roughly 6 to 36 months. On average, each sample yielded around 270,000 productive templates and around 98,000 productive rearrangements. Of the 90 or so people in the trial, about 27 had longitudinal samples available. Cryopreserved peripheral blood mononuclear cells were collected before treatment, at response, and at either disease progression or sustained remission. Every sample from remission and from progressive disease was obtained while the patients were still on ibrutinib.

From the germline V gene, CDR1 is SGHRS and CDR2 is YFSETQ. The germline V end is reduced by 4 bases and the J end by 0 bases; junction bases left unmatched: 2. Including the terminal cysteine and phenylalanine, the CDR3 comprises 14 residues. Only CDR3 DNA remains: 42 bases, in frame from the first base. On a MiSeq, deep resolution sequencing aimed for a depth between 1 in 1 million and 1 in 200,000 T cells, with each clonotype covered approximately 10x on average. TCR beta libraries were generated with the immunoSEQ hsTCRB Kit. The authors' analysis ran thus. ImmunoSEQ Data Assistant and ImmunoSEQ Analyzer were used for data analysis, and V, D and J genes were assigned according to IMGT definitions. Clonality, which ranges from 0 to 1, was calculated as one minus the normalized Shannon entropy of productive rearrangement frequencies. Public clonotype analysis was restricted to overrepresented clonotypes comprising at least 0.05% of each patient's repertoire. Roughly 13 repertoires from age-matched healthy donors, obtained from immuneACCESS, served as clonality controls. TCRdb took over this immuneACCESS table, retaining in-frame rearrangements with V and J assigned. Such tables are incomplete; in checked studies, under half of the missing clones stem from an unresolved V gene, and the remainder is unexplained. V and J calls and clone size are given by that table; D and trimming were obtained from the DNA. This sample is represented by tens of thousands of clones; around 70% of them were singletons. 10% of the sample goes to the ten largest clones.

The time point label for this specimen denotes: progressive disease on ibrutinib. For TCR beta library preparation, roughly 1.8 micrograms of genomic DNA was extracted from cryopreserved PBMCs. Longitudinal blood samples from CLL patients on ibrutinib monotherapy were analyzed using high-throughput TCR beta sequencing. The patients took part in an open-label, single-center phase 2 trial of ibrutinib monotherapy. What the work shows at the level of the full study, not this receptor alone: Public clonotypes were rare and either contracted or stayed stable during treatment, and the rise in clonality at ibrutinib response reflected the expansion of private clonotypes. Sustained-remission and progressing patients did not have matched sampling times, and lymph node repertoires were not examined. Clonality increased at ibrutinib response, stayed stable in sustained remission, and fell back toward baseline at progression. Baseline clonality exceeded that of age-matched healthy donors and correlated strongly with circulating CD8+ T-cell counts.

This receptor was identified in a human donor with chronic lymphocytic leukemia. The chain is encoded by TRBV5-1 joined to TRBJ2-3; TRBD1 fits 7 bases in the junction. This material consisted of PBMCs, taken at disease progression, from a patient treated with ibrutinib. The CDR3 region has the sequence CASSPGQSTDTQYF. The DNA reads TGCGCCAGCAGCCCGGGACAGAGCACAGATACGCAGTATTTT.